This section outlines one TCR beta chain sequence together with its context. Its antigen is still unknown. Sequence at one end of the junction differs from germline and may be a read error. This record belongs to a study of T-cell memory formation after mild COVID-19. General study results and limits: Contracting CD8+ clones were enriched in EMRA, CD4+ mainly in CM and EM.

This CDR3 has 15 residues. Per germline, CDR1 GTSNPN and CDR2 SVGIG (reference sequence). TCRdb reprocessed the 5' RACE reads with MiXCR, giving one entry per CDR3 protein. The sample yields around 410,000 distinct CDR3 sequences, around 22% seen once. Sequencing was done on a sample of PBMCs or a T cell subset sorted from them (not recorded which). This receptor was identified in an adult woman who had mild COVID-19 (a few samples of this study predate the infection). Cell type and time point are not known. The rearrangement uses TRBV30 and TRBJ1-1; D perhaps matches TRBD1 (6 bases). Here the CDR3 reads CAWSEMGGGNTESFF. The CDR3 nucleotides read TGTGCCTGGAGTGAGATGGGAGGGGGAAACACTGAATCTTTCTTT.